This TCR beta chain was retrieved from a study of blood T cell repertoires in COVID-19 (dated by TCRdb to 2020 to 2021). Background on the whole study: Collaborator samples came from the United States, Italy and Spain and covered acute and convalescent phases of COVID-19. A de-identified subject ID, COVID-19 status, age in years and sex were almost always included in the sample metadata. The repertoires were released in a freely available public database meant as a resource for research on the immune response to SARS-CoV-2. The material from the prospective study consisted of cDNA or gDNA derived from T cells, B-cell-depleted T cells, or PBMCs. The dataset comprised deeply sampled blood TCRbeta repertoires from subjects exposed to, actively infected with, or recovered from COVID-19. Where available, HLA class I and class II types were taken from metadata supplied by the sample provider and were not determined by assay-based typing. Samples came from the ongoing ImmuneRACE study (first 160 participants) plus 1,254 subjects from 6 global collaborators. Here is what the overall study found, with its caveats: Clinical and demographic metadata were provided uncurated, with the amount varying by source and participant.

Participants in the prospective study were aged about 18 to 89 years, lived in 20 to 30 United States geographic areas, and enrolled through a virtual design. To assign participants to cohorts, the prospective study relied on clinical history that participants themselves reported in a screening survey and a study questionnaire. Recovered participants in ImmuneRACE Cohort 3 were defined as having two consecutive negative NP/OP PCR tests, clearance from a healthcare professional, or resolution of symptoms. In the prospective study, whole blood, serum and a nasopharyngeal or oropharyngeal swab were collected from each participant by mobile phlebotomists. Over a roughly 2-month period, participants in the prospective study had the option of providing additional blood draws and questionnaires. Prospective study blood samples were shipped either frozen or at room temperature before DNA extraction. The immunoSEQ Assay, a bias-controlled multiplex PCR, was used to amplify TCRbeta CDR3 regions from genomic DNA. In the source study's methods: Within the assay, amplification of reference gene primers was used to estimate how many nucleated cells each sample contained. Sequence reads were collapsed and filtered to measure the absolute abundance of every unique TCRbeta CDR3 rearrangement. For each sample, productive Simpson clonality was calculated as the square root of Simpson's diversity index across productive rearrangements. Held by TCRdb, this immuneACCESS table contains in-frame sequences only and omits some clones. Under half of the omission traces to an unresolved V gene where checked; the cause of the rest is unknown. The V and J calls and clone size were taken over from that table, and D and trimming were inferred from the DNA. The sample table shows more than 200,000 clones, and 85% to 90% are seen once. The top ten constitute roughly 4% of the sample.

About this clone itself: The antigen this receptor binds is unknown. There are no base qualities to consult, and no much larger clone falls within one base.

The source of this sequence is a woman between 25 and 40 years old who had recovered from COVID-19. Sequencing was performed on PBMCs or T cells enriched from blood (not recorded which).

DNA sequence: TGTGCCAGCAGCCAAGACCCCGGGGGGGGCTCCTACAATGAGCAGTTCTTC. Its protein reads: CASSQDPGGGSYNEQFF. In this chain, TRBV4-2 is recombined with TRBJ2-1, and 8 junction bases match TRBD2. The germline V gene yields LGHNA for CDR1 and YNFKEQ for CDR2. From V the trimming removes 0 bases and from J it removes 0 bases, while the gene matches leave 4 bases of the junction unaccounted for. The CDR3 has 17 amino acids, counting the end cysteine and phenylalanine. Solely the CDR3 DNA is kept, with 51 bases framed from the first base.